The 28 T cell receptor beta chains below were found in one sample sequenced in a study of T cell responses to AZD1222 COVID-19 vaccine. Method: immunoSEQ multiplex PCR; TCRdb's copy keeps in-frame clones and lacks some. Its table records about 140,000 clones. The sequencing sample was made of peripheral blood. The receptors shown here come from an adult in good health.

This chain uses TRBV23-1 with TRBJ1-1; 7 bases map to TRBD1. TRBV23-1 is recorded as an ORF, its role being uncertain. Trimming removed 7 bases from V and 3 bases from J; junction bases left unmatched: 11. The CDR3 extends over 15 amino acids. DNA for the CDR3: TGCGCCAGCAAGGAGGGCAGCACAGGGGACACTGAAGCTTTCTTT. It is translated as CASKEGSTGDTEAFF.

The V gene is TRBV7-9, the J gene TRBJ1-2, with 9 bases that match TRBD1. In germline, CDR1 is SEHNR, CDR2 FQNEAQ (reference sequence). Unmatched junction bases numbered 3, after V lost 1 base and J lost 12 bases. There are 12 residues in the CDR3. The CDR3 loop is CASSLGGQGNTF. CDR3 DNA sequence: TGTGCCAGCAGCTTAGGAGGACAGGGGAACACCTTC.

CDR3 residues: CASSYSPDRVTEAFF. The CDR3 DNA reads as TGTGCCAGCAGTTATTCACCGGACAGGGTCACTGAAGCTTTCTTT. The chain has TRBV6-5 and TRBJ1-1; 8 nucleotides line up with TRBD1. Trimming took 3 bases from V and 4 from J; bases not matched to a gene: 7. CDR3 length: 15 residues. Per germline, CDR1 MNHEY and CDR2 SVGAGI.

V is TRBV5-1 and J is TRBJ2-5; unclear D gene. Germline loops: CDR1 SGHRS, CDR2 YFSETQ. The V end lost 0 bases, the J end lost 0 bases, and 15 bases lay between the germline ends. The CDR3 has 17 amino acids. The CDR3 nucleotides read TGCGCCAGCAGCTTGGCCGTAGGAACGGGTTACCAAGAGACCCAGTACTTC. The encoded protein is CASSLAVGTGYQETQYF.

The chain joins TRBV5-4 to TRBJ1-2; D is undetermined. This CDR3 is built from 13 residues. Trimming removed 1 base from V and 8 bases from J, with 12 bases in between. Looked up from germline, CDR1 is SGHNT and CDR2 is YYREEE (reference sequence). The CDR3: CASSLYGGLGYTF. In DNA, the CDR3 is TGTGCCAGCAGCTTGTACGGTGGGTTAGGCTACACCTTC.

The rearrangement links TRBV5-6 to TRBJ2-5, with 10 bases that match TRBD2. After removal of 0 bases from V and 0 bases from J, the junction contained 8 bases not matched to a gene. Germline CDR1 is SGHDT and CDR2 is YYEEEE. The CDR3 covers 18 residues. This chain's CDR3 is CASSLAGGLAVYQETQYF. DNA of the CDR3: TGTGCCAGCAGCTTGGCCGGTGGACTAGCGGTGTACCAAGAGACCCAGTACTTC. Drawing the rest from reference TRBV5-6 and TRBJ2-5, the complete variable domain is DAGVTQSPTHLIKTRGQQVTLRCSPKSGHDTVSWYQQALGQGPQFIFQYYEEEERQRGNFPDRFSGHQFPNYSSELNVNALLLGDSALYLCASSLAGGLAVYQETQYFGPGTRLLVL.

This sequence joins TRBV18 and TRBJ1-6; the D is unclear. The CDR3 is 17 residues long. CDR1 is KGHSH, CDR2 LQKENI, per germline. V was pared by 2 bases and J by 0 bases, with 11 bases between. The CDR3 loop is CASSPSVRSSYNSPLHF. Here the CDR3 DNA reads TGTGCCAGCTCACCATCCGTCAGAAGCTCCTATAATTCACCCCTCCACTTT.

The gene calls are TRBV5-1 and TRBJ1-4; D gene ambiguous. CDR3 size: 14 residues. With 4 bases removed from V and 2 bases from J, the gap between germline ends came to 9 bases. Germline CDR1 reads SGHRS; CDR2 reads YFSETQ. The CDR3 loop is CASSPGPTNEKLFF. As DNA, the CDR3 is TGCGCCAGCAGCCCAGGACCGACTAATGAAAAACTGTTTTTT.

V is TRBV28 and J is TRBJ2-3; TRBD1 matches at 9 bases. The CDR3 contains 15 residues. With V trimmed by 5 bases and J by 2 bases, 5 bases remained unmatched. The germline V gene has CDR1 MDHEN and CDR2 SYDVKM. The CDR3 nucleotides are TGTGCCAGCAGTAAGGACAGGGGTAACACAGATACGCAGTATTTT. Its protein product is CASSKDRGNTDTQYF.

CDR3 region: CASSVGAGGNTEAFF. The CDR3 region has the DNA TGTGCCAGCAGCGTAGGGGCAGGGGGGAACACTGAAGCTTTCTTT. This rearrangement joins TRBV9 to TRBJ1-1; 7 bases align to TRBD1. The CDR3 totals 15 residues. The V segment lost 0 bases and the J segment 1 base; nucleotides outside the gene matches: 3. Germline lookup yields CDR1 SGDLS and CDR2 YYNGEE.

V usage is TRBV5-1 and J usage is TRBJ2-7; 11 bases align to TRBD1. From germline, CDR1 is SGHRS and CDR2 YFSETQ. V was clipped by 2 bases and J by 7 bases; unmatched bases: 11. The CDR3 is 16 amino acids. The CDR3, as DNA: TGCGCCAGCAGCTTATTCGGGACAGGGGGTGTCGAGGAGCAGTACTTC. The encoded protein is CASSLFGTGGVEEQYF.

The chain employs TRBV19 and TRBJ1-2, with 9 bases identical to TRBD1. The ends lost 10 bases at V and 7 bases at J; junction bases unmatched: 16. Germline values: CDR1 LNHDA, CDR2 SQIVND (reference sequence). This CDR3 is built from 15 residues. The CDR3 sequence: CATTPAGTGRGGYTF. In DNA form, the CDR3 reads TGTGCCACCACCCCGGCCGGGACAGGGAGGGGTGGCTACACCTTC. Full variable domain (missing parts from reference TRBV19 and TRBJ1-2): DGGITQSPKYLFRKEGQNVTLSCEQNLNHDAMYWYRQDPGQGLRLIYYSQIVNDFQKGDIAEGYSVSREKKESFPLTVTSAQKNPTAFYLCATTPAGTGRGGYTFGSGTRLTVV.

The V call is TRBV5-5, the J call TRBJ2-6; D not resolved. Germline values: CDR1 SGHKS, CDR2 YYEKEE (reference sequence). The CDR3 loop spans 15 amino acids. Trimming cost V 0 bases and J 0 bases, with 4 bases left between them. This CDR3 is CASSLGLSGANVLTF. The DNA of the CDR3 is TGTGCCAGCAGCTTGGGCCTCTCTGGGGCCAACGTCCTGACTTTC.

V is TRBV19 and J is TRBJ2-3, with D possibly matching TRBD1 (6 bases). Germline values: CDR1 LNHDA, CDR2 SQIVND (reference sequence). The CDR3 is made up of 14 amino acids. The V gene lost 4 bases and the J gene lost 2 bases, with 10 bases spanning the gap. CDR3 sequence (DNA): TGTGCCAGTAGTACAGGACAGTACACAGATACGCAGTATTTT. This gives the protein CASSTGQYTDTQYF.

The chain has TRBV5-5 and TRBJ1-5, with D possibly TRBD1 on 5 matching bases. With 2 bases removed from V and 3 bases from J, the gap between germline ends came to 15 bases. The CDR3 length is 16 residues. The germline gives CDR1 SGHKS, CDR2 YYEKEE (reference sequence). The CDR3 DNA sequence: TGTGCCAGCAGCTTCACGGAGTTCGGGACCAATCAGCCCCAGCATTTT. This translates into CASSFTEFGTNQPQHF.

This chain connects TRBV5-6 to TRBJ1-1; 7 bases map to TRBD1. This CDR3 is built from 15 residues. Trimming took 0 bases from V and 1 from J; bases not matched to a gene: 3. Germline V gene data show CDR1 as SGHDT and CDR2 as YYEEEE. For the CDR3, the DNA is TGTGCCAGCAGCTTGGTTCCAGGGGGGAACACTGAAGCTTTCTTT. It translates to CASSLVPGGNTEAFF.

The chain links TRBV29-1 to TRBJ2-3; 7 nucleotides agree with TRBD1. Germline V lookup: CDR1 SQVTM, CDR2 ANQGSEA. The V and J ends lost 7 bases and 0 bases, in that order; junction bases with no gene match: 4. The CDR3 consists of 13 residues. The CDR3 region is CSATGVSTDTQYF. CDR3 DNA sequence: TGCAGCGCAACAGGGGTTAGCACAGATACGCAGTATTTT.

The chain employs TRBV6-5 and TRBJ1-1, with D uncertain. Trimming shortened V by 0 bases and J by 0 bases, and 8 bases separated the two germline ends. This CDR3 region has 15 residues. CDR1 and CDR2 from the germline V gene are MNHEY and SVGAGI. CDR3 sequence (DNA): TGTGCCAGCAGTTACTCGAGGAGCGTGAACACTGAAGCTTTCTTT. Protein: CASSYSRSVNTEAFF.

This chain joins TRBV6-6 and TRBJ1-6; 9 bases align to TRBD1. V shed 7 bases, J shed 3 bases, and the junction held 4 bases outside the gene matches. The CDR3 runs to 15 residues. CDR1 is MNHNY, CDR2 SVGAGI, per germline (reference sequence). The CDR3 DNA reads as TGTGCCAGCAACCCGGGACAGGGCTATAATTCACCCCTCCACTTT. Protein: CASNPGQGYNSPLHF.

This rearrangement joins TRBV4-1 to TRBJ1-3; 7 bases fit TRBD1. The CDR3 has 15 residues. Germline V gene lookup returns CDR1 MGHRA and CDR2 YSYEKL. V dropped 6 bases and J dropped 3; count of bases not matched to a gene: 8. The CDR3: CASRPSPGGGNTIYF. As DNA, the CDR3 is TGCGCCAGCAGACCAAGTCCAGGGGGTGGAAACACCATATATTTT.

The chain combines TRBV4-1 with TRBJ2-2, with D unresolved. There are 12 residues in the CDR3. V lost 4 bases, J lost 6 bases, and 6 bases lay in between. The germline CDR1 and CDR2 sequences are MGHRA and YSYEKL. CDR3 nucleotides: TGCGCCAGCAGCCTTGGCTCCGGGGAGCTGTTTTTT. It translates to CASSLGSGELFF.

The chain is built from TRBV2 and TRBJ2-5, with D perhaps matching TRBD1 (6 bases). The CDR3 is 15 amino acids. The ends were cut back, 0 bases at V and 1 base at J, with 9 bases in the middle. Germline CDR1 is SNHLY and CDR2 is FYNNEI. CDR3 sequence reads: CASSEAGQFQETQYF. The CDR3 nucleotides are TGTGCCAGCAGTGAAGCCGGACAGTTCCAAGAGACCCAGTACTTC.

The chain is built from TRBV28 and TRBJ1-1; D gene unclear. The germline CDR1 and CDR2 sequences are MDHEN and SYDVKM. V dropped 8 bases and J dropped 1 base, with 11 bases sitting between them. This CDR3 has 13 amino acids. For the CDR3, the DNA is TGTGCCAGCCTACGGGGTGGGAACACTGAAGCTTTCTTT. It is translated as CASLRGGNTEAFF.

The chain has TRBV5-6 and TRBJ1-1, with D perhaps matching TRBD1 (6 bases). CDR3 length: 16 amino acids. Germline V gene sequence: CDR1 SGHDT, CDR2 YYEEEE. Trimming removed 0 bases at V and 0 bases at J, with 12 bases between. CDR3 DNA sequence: TGTGCCAGCAGCTTGGGGGACATCGGTGTGAACACTGAAGCTTTCTTT. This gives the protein CASSLGDIGVNTEAFF.

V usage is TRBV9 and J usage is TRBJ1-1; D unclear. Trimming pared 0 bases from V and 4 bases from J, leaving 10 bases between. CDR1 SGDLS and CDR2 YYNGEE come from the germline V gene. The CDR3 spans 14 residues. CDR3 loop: CASSVGSGSTEAFF. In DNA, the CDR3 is TGTGCCAGCAGCGTAGGGAGTGGGAGCACTGAAGCTTTCTTT. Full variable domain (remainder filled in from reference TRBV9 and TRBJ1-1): DSGVTQTPKHLITATGQRVTLRCSPRSGDLSVYWYQQSLDQGLQFLIQYYNGEERAKGNILERFSAQQFPDLHSELNLSSLELGDSALYFCASSVGSGSTEAFFGQGTRLTVV.

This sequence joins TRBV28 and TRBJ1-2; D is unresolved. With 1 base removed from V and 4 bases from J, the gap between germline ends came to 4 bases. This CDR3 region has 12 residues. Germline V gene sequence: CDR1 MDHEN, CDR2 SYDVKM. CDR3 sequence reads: CASSLSPYGYTF. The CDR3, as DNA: TGTGCCAGCAGTTTATCCCCCTATGGCTACACCTTC.

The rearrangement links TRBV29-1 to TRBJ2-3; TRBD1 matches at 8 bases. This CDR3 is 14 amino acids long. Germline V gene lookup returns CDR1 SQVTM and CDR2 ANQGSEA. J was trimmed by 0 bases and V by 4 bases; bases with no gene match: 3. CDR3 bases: TGCAGCGTTGTTTACAGGGGGAGCACAGATACGCAGTATTTT. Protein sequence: CSVVYRGSTDTQYF.

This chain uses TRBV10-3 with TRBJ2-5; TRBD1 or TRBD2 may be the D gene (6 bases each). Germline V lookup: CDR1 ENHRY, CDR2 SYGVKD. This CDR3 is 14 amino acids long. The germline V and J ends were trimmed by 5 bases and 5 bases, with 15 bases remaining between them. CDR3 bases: TGTGCCATCAGTATAGACGGGGGCGCGGAGACCCAGTACTTC. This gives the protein CAISIDGGAETQYF.